The clone carrying this T cell receptor beta chain has only a few counts. Antigen unknown. The record originates from a study of T cells in Graves' hyperthyroidism and ophthalmopathy. The CDR3 regions of TCR beta were amplified from RNA transcripts. Initially, a first-round RT-PCR of the TCR CDR3 employed the HTBI primer set. TCRdb analysed the multiplex PCR reads with MiXCR anew, one entry per CDR3 protein. Of 40,000 to 55,000 distinct CDR3 sequences in the sample, about 52% are singletons; the top ten hold around 32%. V lost 8 bases and J lost 0; bases outside the gene matches: 5. Germline lookup yields CDR1 SQVTM and CDR2 ANQGSEA. This CDR3 region has 13 residues. When ophthalmopathy did not progress within 18 months, Graves' hyperthyroidism was considered stable. Newly diagnosed hyperthyroidism, duration under 2 months, in patients aged 18 to 65. Reasons for excluding patients were uncontrolled infection, other autoimmune disease, pregnancy or lactation.

The study, taken as a whole, reports: Ophthalmopathy prediction by the model preceded onset by a median approximately 6.1 months.

This TCR came from a woman between 45 and 60 years old with Graves' hyperthyroidism. The J gene is TRBJ1-2, the V gene TRBV29-1; TRBD1 matches at 8 bases. Sequencing used peripheral blood or thyroid tissue (not recorded which). CDR3: CSTQDRANYGYTF. Here the CDR3 DNA reads TGCAGCACCCAGGACAGGGCTAACTATGGCTACACCTTC.